Following are 14 T cell receptor beta chains from one sample sequenced in a study of blood T cell repertoires in COVID-19. Clones were sequenced by immunoSEQ multiplex PCR, and TCRdb holds only the in-frame ones, with some missing. The sample lists 110,000 to 150,000 clones, 65% to 90% occurring once. Input material: peripheral blood. These TCRs come from a man between 50 and 59 years old with acute or convalescent COVID-19.

The chain recombines TRBV28 with TRBJ1-4; perhaps TRBD1 as D (5 bases). Looked up from germline, CDR1 is MDHEN and CDR2 is SYDVKM. Trimming shortened V by 7 bases and J by 7 bases, and 13 bases separated the two germline ends. The CDR3 extends over 13 amino acids. The CDR3 region has the DNA TGTGCCAGCAAAGGGGCGCCTAGTGAAAAACTGTTTTTT. It is translated as CASKGAPSEKLFF.

V gene TRBV5-1 combines with J gene TRBJ2-3; TRBD2 aligns across 12 bases. Germline V gene lookup returns CDR1 SGHRS and CDR2 YFSETQ. The V gene end was trimmed by 4 bases and the J gene end by 2 bases; junction bases not matched to a gene: 5. The CDR3 covers 16 residues. The CDR3 loop reads CASSGWTSGDTDTQYF. CDR3 in DNA: TGCGCCAGCAGCGGGTGGACTAGCGGGGACACAGATACGCAGTATTTT.

The gene calls are TRBV5-4 and TRBJ1-4; D call uncertain. Germline V gene sequence: CDR1 SGHNT, CDR2 YYREEE (reference sequence). Trimming removed 0 bases at V and 3 bases at J, with 9 bases between. The CDR3 contains 15 residues. The CDR3 DNA follows: TGTGCCAGCAGCTTGGACGGAGAGGCTAATGAAAAACTGTTTTTT. Its translation: CASSLDGEANEKLFF. The complete variable domain, with remaining parts taken from reference TRBV5-4 and TRBJ1-4, reads ETGVTQSPTHLIKTRGQQVTLRCSSQSGHNTVSWYQQALGQGPQFIFQYYREEENGRGNFPPRFSGLQFPNYSSELNVNALELDDSALYLCASSLDGEANEKLFFGSGTQLSVL.

This chain joins TRBV5-1 and TRBJ1-2; D not certain. From germline, CDR1 is SGHRS and CDR2 YFSETQ. This CDR3 has 13 amino acids. Trimming took off 0 bases at V and 7 bases at J, with 10 bases between the two ends. The CDR3, as DNA: TGCGCCAGCAGCTTGGCGGGGATAGGTGGCTACACCTTC. Translated, it gives CASSLAGIGGYTF.

This clone was picked up a small number of times. The rearrangement links TRBV19 to TRBJ1-3, with D unclear. The CDR3 is 16 amino acids. V was pared by 3 bases and J by 0 bases, with 12 bases between. In germline, CDR1 is LNHDA, CDR2 SQIVND (reference sequence). The CDR3 loop reads CASSIFALTSGNTIYF. The CDR3 nucleotides read TGTGCCAGTAGTATTTTTGCGCTTACCTCTGGAAACACCATATATTTT.

This sequence joins TRBV18 and TRBJ2-3; no firm D call. Trimming cost V 3 bases and J 4 bases, with 11 bases left between them. The CDR3 consists of 14 residues. Germline V gene sequence: CDR1 KGHSH, CDR2 LQKENI. CDR3 coding DNA: TGTGCCAGCTCACCGGTACAGCTCCCAGATACGCAGTATTTT. Translated: CASSPVQLPDTQYF. Full variable domain (remainder filled in from reference TRBV18 and TRBJ2-3): NAGVMQNPRHLVRRRGQEARLRCSPMKGHSHVYWYRQLPEEGLKFMVYLQKENIIDESGMPKERFSAEFPKEGPSILRIQQVVRGDSAAYFCASSPVQLPDTQYFGPGTRLTVL.

A remark on this clone: Mismatch with germline at one junction end may stem from a read error. This chain links TRBV12-3 or TRBV12-4 with TRBJ1-1, with D uncertain. The CDR3 consists of 11 residues. For the CDR3, the DNA is TGTGCCAGCAGCCTGCCCTATACCTACTACTTT. It encodes CASSLPYTYYF.

The CDR3 here is CASSLETGGGNQPQHF. DNA of the CDR3: TGTGCCAGCAGCTTAGAGACAGGGGGCGGCAATCAGCCCCAGCATTTT. V is TRBV11-2 and J is TRBJ1-5; the match to TRBD1 covers 10 bases. Germline CDR1 reads SGHAT; CDR2 reads FQNNGV. The CDR3 spans 16 residues. V was pared by 0 bases and J by 2 bases, with 1 base of the junction left unmatched.

The chain has TRBV15 and TRBJ2-7, with 9 bases identical to TRBD2. The CDR3 contains 16 residues. V lost 2 bases and J lost 3; bases outside the gene matches: 8. Germline values: CDR1 LNHNV, CDR2 YYDKDF (reference sequence). The CDR3 DNA follows: TGTGCCACCAGCAGACGCGCCGGGACTAGCAGCTACGAGCAGTACTTC. Its translation: CATSRRAGTSSYEQYF.

J is TRBJ2-1 and V is TRBV30; 8 nucleotides agree with TRBD2. There are 11 residues in the CDR3. Germline CDR1 GTSNPN, CDR2 SVGIG (reference sequence). Trimming at V came to 6 bases and at J to 10 bases, leaving 5 bases not matched to a gene. Written as DNA, the CDR3 is TGTGCCTGCGTAGCGGGATTCGAGCAGTTCTTC. This encodes CACVAGFEQFF.

The CDR3 DNA reads TGTGCCAGCAGCTGGACAGGGATTCAGCCCCAGCATTTT. Protein: CASSWTGIQPQHF. The chain employs TRBV7-2 and TRBJ1-5; 8 positions agree with TRBD1. Per germline, CDR1 SGHTA and CDR2 FQGNSA. V lost 4 bases, J lost 6 bases, and 2 bases stayed unmatched. The CDR3 is 13 residues long.

The chain has TRBV10-1 and TRBJ2-7; 8 nucleotides line up with TRBD1. Germline V gene data show CDR1 as WNHNN and CDR2 as SYGVQD (reference sequence). With V trimmed by 6 bases and J by 4 bases, 5 bases remained unmatched. CDR3 length: 13 amino acids. CDR3 nucleotides: TGCGCCAGCAGCCTCAACAGGGGGTACGAGCAGTACTTC. The encoded protein is CASSLNRGYEQYF.

The chain is built from TRBV11-2 and TRBJ2-5, with 11 bases identical to TRBD2. The V and J ends lost 3 bases and 3 bases, in that order; junction bases with no gene match: 3. The CDR3 has 15 amino acids. Germline loops: CDR1 SGHAT, CDR2 FQNNGV. Here the CDR3 DNA reads TGTGCCAGCAGCTTCACTAGCGGGAGTGAAGAGACCCAGTACTTC. As protein: CASSFTSGSEETQYF.

V usage is TRBV18 and J usage is TRBJ2-2; 10 bases are a match to TRBD2. After removal of 3 bases from V and 3 bases from J, the junction contained 1 base not matched to a gene. Germline CDR1 and CDR2: KGHSH and LQKENI. This CDR3 comprises 15 residues. The CDR3 bases are TGTGCCAGCTCACCTGGACTAGCGGACACCGGGGAGCTGTTTTTT. Its translation is CASSPGLADTGELFF.